This T cell receptor (beta chain) was sequenced in a study of neurological immune-mediated disorders. TCRdb reanalysed the 5' RACE reads using MiXCR and keeps one entry per CDR3 protein. The top ten clones hold approximately 3.4% of a sample with 95,000 to 110,000 distinct CDR3 sequences, about 10% of them seen once. This clonotype was seen repeatedly, ten times or more. Trimming removed 1 base from V and 1 base from J; junction bases left unmatched: 5. Per germline, CDR1 MGHRA and CDR2 YSYEKL. The CDR3 is 18 amino acids. Time point given: longitudinal time-point 3. The specimen was PBMCs. This clonotype was sampled from a female donor with HTLV-1-associated myelopathy (HAM/TSP). This sequence joins TRBV4-1 and TRBJ2-5; 14 bases line up with TRBD2. CDR3 coding DNA: TGCGCCAGCAGCCAAGGGTTTGGGACTAGCGGGGGCCAAGAGACCCAGTACTTC. This encodes CASSQGFGTSGGQETQYF.